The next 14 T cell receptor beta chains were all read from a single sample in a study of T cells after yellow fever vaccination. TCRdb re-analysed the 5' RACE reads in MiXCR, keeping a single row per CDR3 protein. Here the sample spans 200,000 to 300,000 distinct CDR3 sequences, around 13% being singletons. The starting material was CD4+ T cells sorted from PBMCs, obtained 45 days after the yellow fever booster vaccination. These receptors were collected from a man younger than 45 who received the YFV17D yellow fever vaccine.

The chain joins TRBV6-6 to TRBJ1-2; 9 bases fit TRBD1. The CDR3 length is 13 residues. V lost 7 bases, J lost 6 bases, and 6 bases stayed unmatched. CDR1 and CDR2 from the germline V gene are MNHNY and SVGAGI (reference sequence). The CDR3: CASNRDRADGYTF. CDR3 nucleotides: TGTGCCAGCAACAGGGACAGGGCCGATGGCTACACCTTC.

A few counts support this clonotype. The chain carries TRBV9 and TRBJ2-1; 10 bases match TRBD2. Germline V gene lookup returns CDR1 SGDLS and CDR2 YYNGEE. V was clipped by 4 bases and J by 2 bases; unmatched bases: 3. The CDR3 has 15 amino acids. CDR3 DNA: TGTGCCAGCAGCCACACTAGCGGGGCCTACAATGAGCAGTTCTTC. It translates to CASSHTSGAYNEQFF.

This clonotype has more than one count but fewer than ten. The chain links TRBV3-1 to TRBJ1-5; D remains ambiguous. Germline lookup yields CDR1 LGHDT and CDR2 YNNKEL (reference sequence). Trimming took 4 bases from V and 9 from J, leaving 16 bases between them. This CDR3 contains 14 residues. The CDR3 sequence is CASSPGLANRPQHF. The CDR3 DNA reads TGTGCCAGCAGCCCCGGGCTCGCCAACCGGCCCCAGCATTTT. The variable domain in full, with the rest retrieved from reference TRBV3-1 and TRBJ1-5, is DTAVSQTPKYLVTQMGNDKSIKCEQNLGHDTMYWYKQDSKKFLKIMFSYNNKELIINETVPNRFSPKSPDKAHLNLHINSLELGDSAVYFCASSPGLANRPQHFGDGTRLSIL.

The CDR3 bases are TGTGCCAGCTCAACCTCCCAAGAGACCCAGTACTTC. Amino acids: CASSTSQETQYF. The chain links TRBV18 to TRBJ2-5; D not resolved. Trimming left V 5 bases short and J 1 base short, with 5 bases between. The CDR3 contains 12 residues. Germline V gene data show CDR1 as KGHSH and CDR2 as LQKENI.

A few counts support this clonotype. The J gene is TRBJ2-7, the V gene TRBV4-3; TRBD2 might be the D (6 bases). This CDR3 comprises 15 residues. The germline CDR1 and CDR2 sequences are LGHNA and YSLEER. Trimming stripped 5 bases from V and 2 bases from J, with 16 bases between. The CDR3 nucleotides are TGCGCCAGCAGCTACGGGACTTCTAATACCTACGAGCAGTACTTC. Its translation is CASSYGTSNTYEQYF.

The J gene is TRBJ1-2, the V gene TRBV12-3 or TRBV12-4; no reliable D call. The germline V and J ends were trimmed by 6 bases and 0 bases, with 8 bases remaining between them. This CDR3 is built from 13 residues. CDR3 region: CASRSTANYGYTF. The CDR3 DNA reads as TGTGCCAGCAGATCCACGGCTAACTATGGCTACACCTTC.

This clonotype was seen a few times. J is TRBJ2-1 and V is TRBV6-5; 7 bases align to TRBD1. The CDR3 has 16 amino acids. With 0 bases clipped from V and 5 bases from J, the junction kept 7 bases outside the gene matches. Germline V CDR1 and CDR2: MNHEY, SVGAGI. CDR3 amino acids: CASSYSTGLGHNEQFF. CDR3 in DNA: TGTGCCAGCAGTTACTCGACAGGGCTGGGGCACAATGAGCAGTTCTTC.

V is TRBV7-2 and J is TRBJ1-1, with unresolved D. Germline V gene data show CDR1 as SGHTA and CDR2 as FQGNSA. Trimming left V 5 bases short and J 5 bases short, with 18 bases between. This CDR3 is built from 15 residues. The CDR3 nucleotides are TGTGCCAGCAGCGCAGGTAGAGCACCGGGGACTGAAGCTTTCTTT. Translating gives CASSAGRAPGTEAFF.

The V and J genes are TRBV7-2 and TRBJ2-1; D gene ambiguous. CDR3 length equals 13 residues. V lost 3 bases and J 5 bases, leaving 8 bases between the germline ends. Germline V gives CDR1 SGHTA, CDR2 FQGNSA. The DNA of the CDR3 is TGTGCCAGCAGCTTCGGTTTGAACAATGAGCAGTTCTTC. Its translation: CASSFGLNNEQFF.

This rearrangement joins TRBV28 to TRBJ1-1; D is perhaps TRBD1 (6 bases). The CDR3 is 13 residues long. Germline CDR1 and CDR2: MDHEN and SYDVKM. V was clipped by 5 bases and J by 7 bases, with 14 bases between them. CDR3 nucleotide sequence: TGTGCCAGCAGTGCTTCTGGACAGCTTGAAGCTTTCTTT. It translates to CASSASGQLEAFF.

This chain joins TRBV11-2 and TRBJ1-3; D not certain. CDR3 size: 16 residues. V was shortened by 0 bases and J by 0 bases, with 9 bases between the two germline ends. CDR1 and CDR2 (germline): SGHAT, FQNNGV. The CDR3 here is CASSLDIRVSGNTIYF. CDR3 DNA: TGTGCCAGCAGCTTAGATATACGGGTCTCTGGAAACACCATATATTTT.

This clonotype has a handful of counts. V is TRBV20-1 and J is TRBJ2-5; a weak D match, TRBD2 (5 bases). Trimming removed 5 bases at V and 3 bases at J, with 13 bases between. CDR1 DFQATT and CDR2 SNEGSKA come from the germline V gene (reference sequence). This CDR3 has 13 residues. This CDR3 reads CSAAISGKETQYF. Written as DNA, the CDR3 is TGCAGTGCTGCAATCAGCGGAAAAGAGACCCAGTACTTC.

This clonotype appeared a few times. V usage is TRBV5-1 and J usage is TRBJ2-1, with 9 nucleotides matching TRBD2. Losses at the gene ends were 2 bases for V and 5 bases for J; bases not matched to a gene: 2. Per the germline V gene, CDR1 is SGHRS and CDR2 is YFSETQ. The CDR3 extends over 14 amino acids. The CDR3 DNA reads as TGCGCCAGCAGCTTAGAGCGGGAGGACAATGAGCAGTTCTTC. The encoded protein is CASSLEREDNEQFF.

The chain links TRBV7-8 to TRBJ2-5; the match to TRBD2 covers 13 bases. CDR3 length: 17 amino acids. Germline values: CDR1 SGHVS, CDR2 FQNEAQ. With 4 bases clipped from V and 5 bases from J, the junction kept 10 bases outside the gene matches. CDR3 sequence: CASSSKGLAGFGETQYF. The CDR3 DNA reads TGTGCCAGCAGCTCCAAGGGACTAGCGGGATTTGGGGAGACCCAGTACTTC.